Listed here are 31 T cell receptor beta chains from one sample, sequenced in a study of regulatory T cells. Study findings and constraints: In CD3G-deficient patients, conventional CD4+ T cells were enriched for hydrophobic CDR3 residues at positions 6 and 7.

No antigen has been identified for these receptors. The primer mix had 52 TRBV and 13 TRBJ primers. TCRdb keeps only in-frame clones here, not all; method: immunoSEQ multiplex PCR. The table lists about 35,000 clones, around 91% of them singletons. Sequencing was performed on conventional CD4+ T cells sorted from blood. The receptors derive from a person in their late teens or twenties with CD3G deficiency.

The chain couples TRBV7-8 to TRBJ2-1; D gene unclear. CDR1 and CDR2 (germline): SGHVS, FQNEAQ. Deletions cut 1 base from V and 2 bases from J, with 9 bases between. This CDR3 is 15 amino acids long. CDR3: CASSLEGSPYNEQFF. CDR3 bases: TGTGCCAGCAGCTTAGAGGGTAGTCCCTACAATGAGCAGTTCTTC. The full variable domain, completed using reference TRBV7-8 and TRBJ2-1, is GAGVSQSPRYKVAKRGQDVALRCDPISGHVSLFWYQQALGQGPEFLTYFQNEAQLDKSGLPSDRFFAERPEGSVSTLKIQRTQQEDSAVYLCASSLEGSPYNEQFFGPGTRLTVL.

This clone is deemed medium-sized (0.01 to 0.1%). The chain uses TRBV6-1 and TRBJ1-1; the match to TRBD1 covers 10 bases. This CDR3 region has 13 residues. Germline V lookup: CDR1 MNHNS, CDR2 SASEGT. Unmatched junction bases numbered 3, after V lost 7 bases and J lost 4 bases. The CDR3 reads CASTRTGGTEAFF. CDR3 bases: TGTGCCAGCACTAGGACAGGGGGCACTGAAGCTTTCTTT.

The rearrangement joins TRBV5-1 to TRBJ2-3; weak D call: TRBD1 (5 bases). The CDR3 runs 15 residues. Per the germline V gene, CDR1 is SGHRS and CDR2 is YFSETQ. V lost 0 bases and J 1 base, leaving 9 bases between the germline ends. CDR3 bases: TGCGCCAGCAGCTTGGCCTTAGGGGGCACAGATACGCAGTATTTT. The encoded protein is CASSLALGGTDTQYF.

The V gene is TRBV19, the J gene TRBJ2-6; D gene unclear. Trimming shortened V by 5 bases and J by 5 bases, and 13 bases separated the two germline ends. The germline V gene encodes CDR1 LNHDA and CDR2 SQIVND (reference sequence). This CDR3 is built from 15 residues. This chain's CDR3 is CASSSSNPWANVLTF. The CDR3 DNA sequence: TGTGCCAGTAGTTCAAGTAATCCGTGGGCCAACGTCCTGACTTTC.

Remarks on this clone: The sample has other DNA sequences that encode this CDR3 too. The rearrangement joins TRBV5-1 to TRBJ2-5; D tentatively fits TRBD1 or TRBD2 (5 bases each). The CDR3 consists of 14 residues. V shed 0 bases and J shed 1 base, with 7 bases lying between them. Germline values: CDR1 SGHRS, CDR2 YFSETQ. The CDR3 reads CASSLVGGQETQYF. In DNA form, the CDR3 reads TGCGCCAGCAGCTTGGTTGGGGGCCAAGAGACCCAGTACTTC.

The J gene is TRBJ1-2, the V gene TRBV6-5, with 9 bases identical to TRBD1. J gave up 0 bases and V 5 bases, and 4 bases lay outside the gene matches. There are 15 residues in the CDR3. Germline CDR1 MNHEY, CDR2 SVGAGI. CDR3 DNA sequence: TGTGCCAGCAGTCGACAGGGGGGAGCTAACTATGGCTACACCTTC. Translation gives CASSRQGGANYGYTF.

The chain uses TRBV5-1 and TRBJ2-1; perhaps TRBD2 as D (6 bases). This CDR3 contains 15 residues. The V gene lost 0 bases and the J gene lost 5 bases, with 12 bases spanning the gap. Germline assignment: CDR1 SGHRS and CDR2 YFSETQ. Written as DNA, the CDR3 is TGCGCCAGCAGCTTGGTACTAGCCGGCCACAATGAGCAGTTCTTC. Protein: CASSLVLAGHNEQFF.

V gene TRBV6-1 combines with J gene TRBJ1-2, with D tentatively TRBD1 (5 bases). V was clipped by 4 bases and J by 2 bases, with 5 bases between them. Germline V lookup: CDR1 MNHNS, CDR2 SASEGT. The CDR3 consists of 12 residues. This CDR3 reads CASSGQNYGYTF. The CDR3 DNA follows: TGTGCCAGCAGTGGACAGAACTATGGCTACACCTTC.

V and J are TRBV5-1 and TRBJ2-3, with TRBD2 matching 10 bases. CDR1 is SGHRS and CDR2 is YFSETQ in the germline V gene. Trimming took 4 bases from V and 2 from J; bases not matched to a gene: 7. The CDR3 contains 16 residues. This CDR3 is CASSLDSGRPTDTQYF. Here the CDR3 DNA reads TGCGCCAGCAGCCTAGATAGCGGGAGGCCCACAGATACGCAGTATTTT.

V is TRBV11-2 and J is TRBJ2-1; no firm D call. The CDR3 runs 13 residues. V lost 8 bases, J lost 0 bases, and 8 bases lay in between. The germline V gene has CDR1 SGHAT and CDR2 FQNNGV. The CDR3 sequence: CASGVSSYNEQFF. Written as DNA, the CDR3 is TGTGCCAGCGGGGTGAGCTCCTACAATGAGCAGTTCTTC.

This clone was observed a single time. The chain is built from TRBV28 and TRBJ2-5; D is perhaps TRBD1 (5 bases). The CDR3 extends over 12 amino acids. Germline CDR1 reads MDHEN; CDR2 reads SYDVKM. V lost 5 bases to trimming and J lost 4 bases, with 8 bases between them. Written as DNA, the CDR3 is TGTGCCAGCAGTCCAGGGCGAGAGACCCAGTACTTC. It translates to CASSPGRETQYF.

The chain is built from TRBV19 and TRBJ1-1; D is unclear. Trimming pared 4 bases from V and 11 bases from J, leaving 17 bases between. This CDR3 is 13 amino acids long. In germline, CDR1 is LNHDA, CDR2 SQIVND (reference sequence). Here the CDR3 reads CASSRIIWNVAFF. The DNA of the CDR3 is TGTGCCAGTAGTAGGATAATTTGGAATGTGGCTTTCTTT.

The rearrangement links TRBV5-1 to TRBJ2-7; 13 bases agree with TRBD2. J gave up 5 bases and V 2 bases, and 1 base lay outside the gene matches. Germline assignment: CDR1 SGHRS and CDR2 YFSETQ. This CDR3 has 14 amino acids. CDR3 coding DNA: TGCGCCAGCAGCTTAGGACTAGCGGGAGACGAGCAGTACTTC. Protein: CASSLGLAGDEQYF.

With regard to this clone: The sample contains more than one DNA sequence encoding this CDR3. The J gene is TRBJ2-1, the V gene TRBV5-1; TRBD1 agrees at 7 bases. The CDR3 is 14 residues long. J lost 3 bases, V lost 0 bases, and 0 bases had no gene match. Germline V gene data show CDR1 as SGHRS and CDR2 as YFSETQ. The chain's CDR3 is CASSLGDSYNEQFF. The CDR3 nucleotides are TGCGCCAGCAGCTTGGGGGACAGCTACAATGAGCAGTTCTTC. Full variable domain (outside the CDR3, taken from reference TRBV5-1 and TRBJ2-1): KAGVTQTPRYLIKTRGQQVTLSCSPISGHRSVSWYQQTPGQGLQFLFEYFSETQRNKGNFPGRFSGRQFSNSRSEMNVSTLELGDSALYLCASSLGDSYNEQFFGPGTRLTVL.

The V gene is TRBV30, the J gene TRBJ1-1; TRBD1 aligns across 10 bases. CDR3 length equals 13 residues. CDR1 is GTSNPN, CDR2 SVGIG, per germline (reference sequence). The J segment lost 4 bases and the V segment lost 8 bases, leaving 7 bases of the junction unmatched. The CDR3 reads CATRTGGSTEAFF. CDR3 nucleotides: TGTGCCACCCGGACAGGGGGAAGCACTGAAGCTTTCTTT. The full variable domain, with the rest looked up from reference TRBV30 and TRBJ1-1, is SQTIHQWPATLVQPVGSPLSLECTVEGTSNPNLYWYRQAAGRGLQLLFYSVGIGQISSEVPQNLSASRPQDRQFILSSKKLLLSDSGFYLCATRTGGSTEAFFGQGTRLTVV.

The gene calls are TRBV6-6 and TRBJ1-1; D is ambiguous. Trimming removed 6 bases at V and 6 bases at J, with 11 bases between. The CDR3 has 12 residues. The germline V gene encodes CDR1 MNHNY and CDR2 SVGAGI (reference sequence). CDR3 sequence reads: CASRYQDSEAFF. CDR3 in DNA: TGTGCCAGCAGGTATCAGGACTCTGAAGCTTTCTTT.

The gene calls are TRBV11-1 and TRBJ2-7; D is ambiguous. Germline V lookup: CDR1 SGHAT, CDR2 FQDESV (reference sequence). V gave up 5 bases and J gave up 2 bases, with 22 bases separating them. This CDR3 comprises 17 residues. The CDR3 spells CASSRSSSWGYPYEQYF. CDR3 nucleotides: TGTGCCAGCAGCCGAAGTTCTTCCTGGGGTTACCCCTACGAGCAGTACTTC.

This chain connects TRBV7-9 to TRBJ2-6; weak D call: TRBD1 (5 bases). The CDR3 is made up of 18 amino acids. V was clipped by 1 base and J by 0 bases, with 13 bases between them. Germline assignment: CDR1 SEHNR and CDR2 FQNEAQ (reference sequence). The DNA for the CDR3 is TGTGCCAGCAGCTTAGGGCAGGGTCTGAACTCTGGGGCCAACGTCCTGACTTTC. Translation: CASSLGQGLNSGANVLTF.

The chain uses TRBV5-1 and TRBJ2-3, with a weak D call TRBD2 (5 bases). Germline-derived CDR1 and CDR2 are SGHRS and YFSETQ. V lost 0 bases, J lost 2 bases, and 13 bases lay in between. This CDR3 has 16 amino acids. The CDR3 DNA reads TGCGCCAGCAGCTTGGGGGTGACTACTATCACAGATACGCAGTATTTT. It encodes CASSLGVTTITDTQYF.

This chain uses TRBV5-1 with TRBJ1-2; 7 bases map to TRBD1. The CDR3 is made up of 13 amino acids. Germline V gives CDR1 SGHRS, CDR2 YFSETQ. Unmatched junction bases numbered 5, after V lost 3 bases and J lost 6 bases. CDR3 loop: CASSSDRNHGYTF. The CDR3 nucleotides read TGCGCCAGCAGCTCGGACAGGAACCATGGCTACACCTTC.

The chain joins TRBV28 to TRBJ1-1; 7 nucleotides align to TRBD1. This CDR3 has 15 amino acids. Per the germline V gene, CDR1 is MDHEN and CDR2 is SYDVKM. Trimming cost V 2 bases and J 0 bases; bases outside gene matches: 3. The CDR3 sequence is CASSLRTGMNTEAFF. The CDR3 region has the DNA TGTGCCAGCAGTTTACGGACAGGCATGAACACTGAAGCTTTCTTT.

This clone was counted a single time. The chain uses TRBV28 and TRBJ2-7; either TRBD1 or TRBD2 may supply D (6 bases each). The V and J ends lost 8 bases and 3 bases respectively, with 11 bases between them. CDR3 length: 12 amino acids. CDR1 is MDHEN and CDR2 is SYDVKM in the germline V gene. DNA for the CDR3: TGTGCCAGCGGGGGCGGGGTCTACGAGCAGTACTTC. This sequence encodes CASGGGVYEQYF.

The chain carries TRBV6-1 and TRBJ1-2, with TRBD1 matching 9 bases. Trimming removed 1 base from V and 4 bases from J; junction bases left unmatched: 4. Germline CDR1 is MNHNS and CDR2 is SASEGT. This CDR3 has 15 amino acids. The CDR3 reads CASSEVGTGPYGYTF. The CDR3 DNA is TGTGCCAGCAGTGAAGTCGGGACAGGGCCCTATGGCTACACCTTC.

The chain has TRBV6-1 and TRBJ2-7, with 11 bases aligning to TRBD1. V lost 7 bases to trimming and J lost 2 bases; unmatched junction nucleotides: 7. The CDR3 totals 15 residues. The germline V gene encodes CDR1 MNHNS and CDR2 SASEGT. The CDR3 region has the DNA TGTGCCAGCACCGCCGGGACAGGGGGGACCTACGAGCAGTACTTC. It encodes CASTAGTGGTYEQYF.

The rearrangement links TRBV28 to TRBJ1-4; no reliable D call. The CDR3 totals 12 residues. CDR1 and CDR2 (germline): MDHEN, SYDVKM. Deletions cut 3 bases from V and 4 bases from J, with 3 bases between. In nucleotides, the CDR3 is TGTGCCAGCAGTTTGAGTAATGAAAAACTGTTTTTT. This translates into CASSLSNEKLFF.

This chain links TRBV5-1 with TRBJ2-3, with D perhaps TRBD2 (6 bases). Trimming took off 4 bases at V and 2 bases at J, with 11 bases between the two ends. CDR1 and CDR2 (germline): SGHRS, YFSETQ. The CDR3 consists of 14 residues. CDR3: CASSAGTLTDTQYF. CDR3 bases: TGCGCCAGCAGCGCGGGGACCCTCACAGATACGCAGTATTTT.

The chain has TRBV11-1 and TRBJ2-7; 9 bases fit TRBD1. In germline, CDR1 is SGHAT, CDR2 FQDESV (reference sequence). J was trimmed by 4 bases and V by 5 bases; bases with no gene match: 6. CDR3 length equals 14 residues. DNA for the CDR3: TGTGCCAGCAGCATGGACAGGGGCCTGTACGAGCAGTACTTC. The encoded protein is CASSMDRGLYEQYF.

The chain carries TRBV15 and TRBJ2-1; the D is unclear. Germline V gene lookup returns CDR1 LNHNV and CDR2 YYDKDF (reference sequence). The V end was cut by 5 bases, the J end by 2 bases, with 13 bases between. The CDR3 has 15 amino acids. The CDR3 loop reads CATSSGGRAYNEQFF. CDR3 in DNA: TGTGCCACCAGCTCAGGCGGACGGGCCTACAATGAGCAGTTCTTC.

The CDR3 protein is CASRGTGGSGELFF. For the CDR3, the DNA is TGTGCCAGCAGAGGGACAGGGGGCTCCGGGGAGCTGTTTTTT. The gene calls are TRBV28 and TRBJ2-2; 12 nucleotides line up with TRBD1. The CDR3 length is 14 residues. V lost 6 bases, J lost 6 bases, and 2 bases stayed unmatched. Germline CDR1 reads MDHEN; CDR2 reads SYDVKM.

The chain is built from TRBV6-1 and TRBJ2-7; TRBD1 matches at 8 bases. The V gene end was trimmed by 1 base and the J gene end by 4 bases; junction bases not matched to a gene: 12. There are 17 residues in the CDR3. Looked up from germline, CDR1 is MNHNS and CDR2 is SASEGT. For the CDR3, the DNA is TGTGCCAGCAGTGAAGGTGCCGGCGGCAGGGGGCTTTACGAGCAGTACTTC. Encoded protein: CASSEGAGGRGLYEQYF.

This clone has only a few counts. This CDR3 reads CASSLTTGGYTF. Written as DNA, the CDR3 is TGTGCCAGCAGCTTAACTACGGGAGGCTACACCTTC. The chain uses TRBV7-9 and TRBJ1-2; D uncertain. Germline CDR1 reads SEHNR; CDR2 reads FQNEAQ (reference sequence). V dropped 2 bases and J dropped 8 bases, with 9 bases sitting between them. The CDR3 has 12 amino acids. The full variable domain, in which reference TRBV7-9 and TRBJ1-2 provide the parts outside the CDR3, is DTGVSQNPRHKITKRGQNVTFRCDPISEHNRLYWYRQTLGQGPEFLTYFQNEAQLEKSRLLSDRFSAERPKGSFSTLEIQRTEQGDSAMYLCASSLTTGGYTFGSGTRLTVV.